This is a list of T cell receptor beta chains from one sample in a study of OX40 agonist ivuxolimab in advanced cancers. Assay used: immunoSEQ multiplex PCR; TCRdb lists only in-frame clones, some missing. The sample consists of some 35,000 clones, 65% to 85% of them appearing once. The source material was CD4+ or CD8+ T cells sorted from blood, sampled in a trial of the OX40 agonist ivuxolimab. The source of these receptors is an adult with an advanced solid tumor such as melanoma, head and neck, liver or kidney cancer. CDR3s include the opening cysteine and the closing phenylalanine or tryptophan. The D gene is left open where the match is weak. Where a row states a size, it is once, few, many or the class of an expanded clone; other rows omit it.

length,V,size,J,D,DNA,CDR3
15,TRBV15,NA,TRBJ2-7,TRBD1,TGTGCCACCAGCAGCCTGGGGACAGGGGGCGGGGAGCAGTACTTC,CATSSLGTGGGEQYF
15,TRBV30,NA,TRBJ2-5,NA,TGTGCCTGGACCCCGGGACTCACGCGCGGAGAGACCCAGTACTTC,CAWTPGLTRGETQYF
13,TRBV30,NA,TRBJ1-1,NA,TGTGCCTGGAGAAAAGGGGCTGGGGGTGAAGCTTTCTTT,CAWRKGAGGEAFF
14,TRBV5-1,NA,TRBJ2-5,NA,TGCGCCAGCAGCCCCTCCGGCGTGGTAGAAACCCAGTACTTC,CASSPSGVVETQYF
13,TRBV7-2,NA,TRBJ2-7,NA,TGTGCCAGCAGCTCTCTTGAGGGCTACGAGCAGTACTTC,CASSSLEGYEQYF
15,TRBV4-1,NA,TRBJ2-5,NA,TGCGCCAGCAGCCATCCTAACGCAGGGGTAGAGACCCAGTACTTC,CASSHPNAGVETQYF
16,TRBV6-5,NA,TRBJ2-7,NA,TGTGCCAGCAGTTACTCGGGCGTGCTGGGGGGACACGAGCAGTACTTC,CASSYSGVLGGHEQYF
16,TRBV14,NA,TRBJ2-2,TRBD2,TGTGCCAGCAGCCAAGAGCCTAGCGGGGTTACCGGGGAGCTGTTTTTT,CASSQEPSGVTGELFF
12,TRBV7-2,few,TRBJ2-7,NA,TGTGCCAGCAGCTTCCGGGGTGGCGAGCAGTACTTC,CASSFRGGEQYF
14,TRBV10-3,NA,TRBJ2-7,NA,TGTGCCATCAGCAACCAGGGGGGCTCCTACGAGCAGTACTTC,CAISNQGGSYEQYF
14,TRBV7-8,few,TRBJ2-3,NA,TGTGCCAGCAGCTTAGTTAAGCAGACAGATACGCAGTATTTT,CASSLVKQTDTQYF
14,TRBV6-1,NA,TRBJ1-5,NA,TGTGCCAGCAGTCCCGACAGTCCAAGGCAGCCCCAGCATTTT,CASSPDSPRQPQHF
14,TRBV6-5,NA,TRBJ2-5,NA,TGTGCCAGCAGTTACCAACACCGGCAGGAGACCCAGTACTTC,CASSYQHRQETQYF
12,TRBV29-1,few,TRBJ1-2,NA,TGCAGCACCGACGGGGCTAACTATGGCTACACCTTC,CSTDGANYGYTF
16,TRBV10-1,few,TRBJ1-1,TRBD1,TGCGCCAGCAGCCGGGACAGGGGGCGGATGAACACTGAAGCTTTCTTT,CASSRDRGRMNTEAFF
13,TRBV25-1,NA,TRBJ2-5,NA,TGTGCCAGCAGTGAGGGGACTCCGGAGACCCAGTACTTC,CASSEGTPETQYF
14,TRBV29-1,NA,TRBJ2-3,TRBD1,TGCAGCGTTGTCAGACAGGGGGCTGGAGATACGCAGTATTTT,CSVVRQGAGDTQYF
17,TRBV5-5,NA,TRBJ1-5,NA,TGTGCCAGCAGCCCTCTGTACGGCCAGCCTGGGAATCAGCCCCAGCATTTT,CASSPLYGQPGNQPQHF
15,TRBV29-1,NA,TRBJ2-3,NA,TGCAGCGTTGAAGATCTTGGTGGGGTGGCGGATACGCAGTATTTT,CSVEDLGGVADTQYF
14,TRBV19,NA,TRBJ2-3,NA,TGTGCCAGTAGACTTCGGACGGGCACAGATACGCAGTATTTT,CASRLRTGTDTQYF
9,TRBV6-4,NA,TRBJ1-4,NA,TGTGCCAGCAGTGACGGGGGTCCTTTT,CASSDGGPF
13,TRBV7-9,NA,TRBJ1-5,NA,TGTGCCAGCAGCCCCTATGACAATCAGCCCCAGCATTTT,CASSPYDNQPQHF
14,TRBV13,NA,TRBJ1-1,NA,TGTGCCAGCAGCCCCGGACAGTTGAACACTGAAGCTTTCTTT,CASSPGQLNTEAFF
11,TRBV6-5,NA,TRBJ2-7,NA,TGTGCCTCCAGGGGTCCCTACGAGCAGTACTTC,CASRGPYEQYF
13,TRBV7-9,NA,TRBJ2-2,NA,TGTGCCAGCAGTCCGAAAGGGCCCGGGGAGCTGTTTTTT,CASSPKGPGELFF
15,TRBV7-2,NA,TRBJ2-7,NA,TGTGCCAGCAGCTTAGCCCATGGCGGCTCCTACGAGCAGTACTTC,CASSLAHGGSYEQYF
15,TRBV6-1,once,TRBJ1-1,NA,TGTGCCAGCGAACCAGGGAGGGGACTTCTCCGAGAGGCTTTCTTT,CASEPGRGLLREAFF
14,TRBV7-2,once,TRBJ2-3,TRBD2,TGTGCCAGCAGCTTTGCGGGAGCCACAGATACGCAGTATTTT,CASSFAGATDTQYF
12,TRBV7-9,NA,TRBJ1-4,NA,TGTGCCAGCAGCTCTTCGGCTGAAAAACTGTTTTTT,CASSSSAEKLFF
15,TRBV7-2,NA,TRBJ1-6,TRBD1,TGTGCCAGCAGCTTACTGGACAGGTCGCGTTCACCCCTCCACTTT,CASSLLDRSRSPLHF
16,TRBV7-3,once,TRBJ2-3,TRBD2,TGTGCCAGCAGCCGATCCGGGACTAGCGGGAAAGATACGCAGTATTTT,CASSRSGTSGKDTQYF
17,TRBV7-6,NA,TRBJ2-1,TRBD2,TGTGCCAGCAGCTTCCTCGGGGGGGCTCGTTCCTACAATGAGCAGTTCTTC,CASSFLGGARSYNEQFF
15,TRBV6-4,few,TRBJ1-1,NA,TGTGCCAGCAGGTCGCAACAGACGTTGAACACTGAAGCTTTCTTT,CASRSQQTLNTEAFF
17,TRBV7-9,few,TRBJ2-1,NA,TGTGCCAGCAGCTTGCCGACAGGGTGGAGTTCGGGGGATGAGCAGTTCTTC,CASSLPTGWSSGDEQFF
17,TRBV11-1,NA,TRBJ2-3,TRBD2,TGTGCCAGCAGTCCTCCGGGACTAGCGGGATTGGCAGATACGCAGTATTTT,CASSPPGLAGLADTQYF
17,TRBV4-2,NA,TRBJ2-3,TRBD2,TGTGCCAGCAGCCAAGAAGGGAGGGCCTTTCGGGTGGATACGCAGTATTTT,CASSQEGRAFRVDTQYF
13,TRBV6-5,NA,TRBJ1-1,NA,TGTGCCAGCCACGGGCTTCTGGGCACTGAAGCTTTCTTT,CASHGLLGTEAFF
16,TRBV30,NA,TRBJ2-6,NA,TGTGCCTGGAACAGTAACCAACACGCTGGGGCCAACGTCCTGACTTTC,CAWNSNQHAGANVLTF
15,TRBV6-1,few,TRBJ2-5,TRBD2,TGTGCCAGCACTCCGGGACTAGCGGGGGGGGAGACCCAGTACTTC,CASTPGLAGGETQYF
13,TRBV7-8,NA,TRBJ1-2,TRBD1,TGTGCCAGCAGCCCCCGACAGGGGGATGGCTACACCTTC,CASSPRQGDGYTF
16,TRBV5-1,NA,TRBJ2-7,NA,TGCGCCAGCAGCTCGTCCGAAGGGGGAGGGCCGTACGAGCAGTACTTC,CASSSSEGGGPYEQYF
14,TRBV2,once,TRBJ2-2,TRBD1,TGTGCCAGCAGGGGACAGGGTGGGACCGGGGAGCTGTTTTTT,CASRGQGGTGELFF
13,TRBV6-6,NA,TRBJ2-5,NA,TGTGCCAGCAGTTACCAGGGTCAGGAGACCCAGTACTTC,CASSYQGQETQYF
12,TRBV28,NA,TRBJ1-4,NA,TGTGCCAGCAGGCAGCGGGATGAAAAACTGTTTTTT,CASRQRDEKLFF
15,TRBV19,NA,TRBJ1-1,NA,TGTGCCAGTAGTATAGCAGTTACCATGAACACTGAAGCTTTCTTT,CASSIAVTMNTEAFF
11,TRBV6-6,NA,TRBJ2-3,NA,TGTGCCAGCAGTCTATGGGATACGCAGTATTTT,CASSLWDTQYF
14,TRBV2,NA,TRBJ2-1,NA,TGTGCCAGCAGAAACAGGTTTGGGGACAATGAGCAGTTCTTC,CASRNRFGDNEQFF
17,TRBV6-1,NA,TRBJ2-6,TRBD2,TGTGCCAGCAGTGAAGCTGGCGGGGGGGGTGGGGCCAACGTCCTGACTTTC,CASSEAGGGGGANVLTF
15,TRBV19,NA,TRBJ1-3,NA,TGTGCCAGTAGTCTGGGGGGCCTCTCTGGAAACACCATATATTTT,CASSLGGLSGNTIYF
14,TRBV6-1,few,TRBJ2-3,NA,TGTGCCGCAGGAAAGCAGGGGAAGGCAGATACGCAGTATTTT,CAAGKQGKADTQYF
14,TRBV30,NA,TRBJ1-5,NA,TGTGCCTGGAGTGGCGGGGGGGGCAATCAGCCCCAGCATTTT,CAWSGGGGNQPQHF
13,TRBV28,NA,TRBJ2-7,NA,TGTGCCGGAAAGGGACCGAACTACAGCGAGCAGTACTTC,CAGKGPNYSEQYF
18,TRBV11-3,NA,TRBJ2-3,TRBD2,TGTGCCAGCAGCTTAGCCCCGGGACTAGCGGGGGACACAGATACGCAGTATTTT,CASSLAPGLAGDTDTQYF
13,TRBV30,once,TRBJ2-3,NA,TGTGCCCGAGCGGGCGTCAGCACAGATACGCAGTATTTT,CARAGVSTDTQYF
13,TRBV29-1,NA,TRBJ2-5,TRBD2,TGCAGCGTGTCGGGGGCGGGAGGGGAGACCCAGTACTTC,CSVSGAGGETQYF
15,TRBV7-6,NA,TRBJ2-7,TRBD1,TGTGCCAGCAGCCAACGTCGGGACAGCCACTACGAGCAGTACTTC,CASSQRRDSHYEQYF
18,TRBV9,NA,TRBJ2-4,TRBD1,TGTGCCAGCAGCGTAGGTCTCGGTCAGGGGGTTTCCAAAAACATTCAGTACTTC,CASSVGLGQGVSKNIQYF
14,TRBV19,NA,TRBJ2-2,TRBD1,TGTGCCAGTAGTGACAGGGGGAAAACCGGGGAGCTGTTTTTT,CASSDRGKTGELFF
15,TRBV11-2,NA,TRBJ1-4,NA,TGTGCCAGCAGCTTAGGGCGGGCCCCTGGTGGAAAACTGTTTTTT,CASSLGRAPGGKLFF
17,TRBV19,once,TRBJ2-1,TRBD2,TGTGCCAGTAGTAACCTAGCGGGCTCTAGCTCCTACAATGAGCAGTTCTTC,CASSNLAGSSSYNEQFF